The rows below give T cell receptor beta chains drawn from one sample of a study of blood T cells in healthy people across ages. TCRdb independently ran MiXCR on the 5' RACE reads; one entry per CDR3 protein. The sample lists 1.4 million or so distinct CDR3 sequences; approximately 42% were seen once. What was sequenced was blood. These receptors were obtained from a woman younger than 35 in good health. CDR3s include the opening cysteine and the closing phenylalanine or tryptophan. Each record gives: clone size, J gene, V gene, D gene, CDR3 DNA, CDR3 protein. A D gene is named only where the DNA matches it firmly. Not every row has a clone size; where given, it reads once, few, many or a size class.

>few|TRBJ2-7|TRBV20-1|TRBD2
TGCAGTGCTAGAGCCTTTCTAGCGGGAGTCAGCTACGAGCAGTACTTC
CSARAFLAGVSYEQYF
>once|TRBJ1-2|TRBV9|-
TGTGCCAGCAGCGTCCGGTCTGTAAGGGGCTATGGCTACACCTTC
CASSVRSVRGYGYTF
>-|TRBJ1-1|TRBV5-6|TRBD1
TGTGCCAGCAGCTTAGACAGGGGAAGGTTTGACACTGAAGCTTTCTTT
CASSLDRGRFDTEAFF
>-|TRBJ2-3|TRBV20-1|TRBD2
TGTAGTGCTAGAGCCAGCGGCGGGGGGGCCACAGATACGCAGTATTTT
CSARASGGGATDTQYF
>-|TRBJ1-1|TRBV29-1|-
TGCAGCGTTGTACAGTACATGAACACTGAAGCTTTCTTT
CSVVQYMNTEAFF
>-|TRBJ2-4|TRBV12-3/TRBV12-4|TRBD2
TGTGCCAGCAGTCCCAGACTAGCGGGGGGGGAGAAAAACATTCAGTACTTC
CASSPRLAGGEKNIQYF
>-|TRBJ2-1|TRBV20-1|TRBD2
TGCAGTGCTGGCCGGTCTAGCGGGGAGAAACGACAGTTCTTC
CSAGRSSGEKRQFF
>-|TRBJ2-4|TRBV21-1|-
TGTGCCAGCACCCGTAAGGGGCTAGCGGGGGGGCGGGGCAAAAACATTCAGTACTTC
CASTRKGLAGGRGKNIQYF
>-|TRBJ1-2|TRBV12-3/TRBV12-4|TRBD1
TGTGCCAGCAGTTTAACCGGGACAGGGGGTGATGGCTACACCTTC
CASSLTGTGGDGYTF
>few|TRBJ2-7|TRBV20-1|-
TGCAGTGCTAGACCGGACTTTTACGAGCAGTACTTC
CSARPDFYEQYF
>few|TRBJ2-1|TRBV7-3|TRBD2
TGTGCCAGCAGCTTAGGGGCGGGAGCAGCTGGGACCGTTTACAATGAGCAGTTCTTC
CASSLGAGAAGTVYNEQFF
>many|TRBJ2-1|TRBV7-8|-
TGTGCCAGCAGCTTAGGGGGTAGCGCCTCCTACAATGAGCAGTTCTTC
CASSLGGSASYNEQFF
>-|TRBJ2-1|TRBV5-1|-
TGCGCCAGCAGCGTGGCCCTCGAAGTCAATGAGCAGTTCTTC
CASSVALEVNEQFF
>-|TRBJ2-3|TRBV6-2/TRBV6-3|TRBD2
TGTGCCAGCAGTTACCAGGGACTAGGATCCGATACGCAGTATTTT
CASSYQGLGSDTQYF
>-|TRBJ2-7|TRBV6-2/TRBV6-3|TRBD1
TGTGCCAGCAGTTACTCTTTCCGGGACAGGAACTACGAGCAGTACTTC
CASSYSFRDRNYEQYF
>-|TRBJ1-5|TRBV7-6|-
TGTGCCAGCAGCTTACAGGCTGGGGTGGGCAATCAGCCCCAGCATTTT
CASSLQAGVGNQPQHF
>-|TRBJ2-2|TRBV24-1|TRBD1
TGTGCCACCAGTGATTTCAACAGGGGGCCCACCGGGGAGCTGTTTTTT
CATSDFNRGPTGELFF
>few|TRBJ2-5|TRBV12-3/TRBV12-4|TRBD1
TGTGCCAGCAGTTCAGGACAGGGCGGGCAGTACTTC
CASSSGQGGQYF
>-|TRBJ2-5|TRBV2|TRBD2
TGTGCCAGCAGGCGGACTAGCGGGGCCCTGGGGGAGCAGTACTTC
CASRRTSGALGEQYF
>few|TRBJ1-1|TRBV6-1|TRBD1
TGTGCCAGCAGTGAAGACAGGGGAAGCTTGAACACTGAAGCTTTCTTT
CASSEDRGSLNTEAFF
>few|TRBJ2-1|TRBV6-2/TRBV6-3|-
TGTGCCAGCAGCCAGAGGACAGGGAGGGTAGGGCAGTTCTTC
CASSQRTGRVGQFF
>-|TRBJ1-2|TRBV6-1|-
TGTGCCAGCAGGTACATTGAGAATGGCTACACCTTC
CASRYIENGYTF
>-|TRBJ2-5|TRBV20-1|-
TGCAGTGCTAGAGATACGCCTTGGACAGTCCAAGAGACCCAGTACTTC
CSARDTPWTVQETQYF
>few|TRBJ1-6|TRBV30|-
TGTGCCTGGAGGGGAGGCCCCTCGGGCTCACCCCTCCACTTT
CAWRGGPSGSPLHF
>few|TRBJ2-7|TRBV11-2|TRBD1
TGTGCCAGCAGCTTAGTCAAAGGGGGCGCAGGGAACGAGCAGTACTTC
CASSLVKGGAGNEQYF
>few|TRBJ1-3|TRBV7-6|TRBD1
TGTGCCAGCAGCTTAGCGGGGGACAGGTATTCTGGAAACACCATATATTTT
CASSLAGDRYSGNTIYF
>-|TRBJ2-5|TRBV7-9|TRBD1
TGTGCCAGCAGCTCCAGGGACAGAAACCAAGAGACCCAGTACTTC
CASSSRDRNQETQYF
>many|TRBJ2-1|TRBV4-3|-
TGCGCCAGCAGCCCCAAGAACTCCTACAATGAGCAGTTCTTC
CASSPKNSYNEQFF
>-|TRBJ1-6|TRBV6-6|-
TGTGCCAGCAGTCCCGGTGGGAACTATAATTCACCCCTCCACTTT
CASSPGGNYNSPLHF
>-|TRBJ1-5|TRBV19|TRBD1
TGTGCCAGTAGTCCCGCCGGTGGACAGGGAGGAGATCAGCCCCAGCATTTT
CASSPAGGQGGDQPQHF
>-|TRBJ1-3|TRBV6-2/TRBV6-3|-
TGTGCCAGCCCGACGGCGAAGACCCGAAACACCATATATTTT
CASPTAKTRNTIYF
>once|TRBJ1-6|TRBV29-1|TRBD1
TGCAGCGTCCTTCTGGACAGGGAGACTTCACCCCTCCACTTT
CSVLLDRETSPLHF
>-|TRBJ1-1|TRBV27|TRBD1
TGTGCCAGCAGTATTATCATGCCTCAGGGGGCGCTCACTGAAGCTTTCTTT
CASSIIMPQGALTEAFF
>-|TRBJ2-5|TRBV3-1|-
TGTGCCAGCAGCCGAGCGCTGAATGAGCAGTACTTC
CASSRALNEQYF
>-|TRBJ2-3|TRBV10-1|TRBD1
TGCGCCAGCAGTGCAGGGGGACCGCATACGCAGTATTTT
CASSAGGPHTQYF
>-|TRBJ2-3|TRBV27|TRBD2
TGTGCCAGCAGTTCCGCGGACGGGAGGAGCACAGATACGCAGTATTTT
CASSSADGRSTDTQYF
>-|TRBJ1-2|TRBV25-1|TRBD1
TGTGCCAGTTCCGCAAGGGACAGTTCTATGGCTGGCTACACCTTC
CASSARDSSMAGYTF